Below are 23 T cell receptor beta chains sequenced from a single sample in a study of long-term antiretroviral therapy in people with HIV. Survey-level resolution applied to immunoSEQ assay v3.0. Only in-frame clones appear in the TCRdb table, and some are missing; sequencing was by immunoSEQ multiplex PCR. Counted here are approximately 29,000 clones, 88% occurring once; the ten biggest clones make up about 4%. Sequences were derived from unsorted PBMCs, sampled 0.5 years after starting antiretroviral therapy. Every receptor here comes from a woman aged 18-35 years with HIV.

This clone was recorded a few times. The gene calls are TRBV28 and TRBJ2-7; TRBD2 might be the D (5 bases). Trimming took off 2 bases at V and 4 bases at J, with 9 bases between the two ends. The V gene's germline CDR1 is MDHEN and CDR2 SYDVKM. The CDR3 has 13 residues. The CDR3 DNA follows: TGTGCCAGCAGTTTACCCCCGGGATACGAGCAGTACTTC. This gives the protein CASSLPPGYEQYF.

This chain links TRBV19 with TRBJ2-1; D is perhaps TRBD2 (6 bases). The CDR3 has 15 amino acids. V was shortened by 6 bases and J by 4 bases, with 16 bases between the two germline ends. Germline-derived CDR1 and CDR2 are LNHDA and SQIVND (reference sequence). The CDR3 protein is CASRGRPQLYNEQFF. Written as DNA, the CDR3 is TGTGCCAGTAGGGGGAGGCCCCAACTATACAATGAGCAGTTCTTC.

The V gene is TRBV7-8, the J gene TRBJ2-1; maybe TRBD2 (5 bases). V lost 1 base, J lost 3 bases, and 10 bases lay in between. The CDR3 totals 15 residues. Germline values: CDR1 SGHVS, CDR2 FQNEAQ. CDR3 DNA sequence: TGTGCCAGCAGCTTAGTTCTGGGAGACTACAATGAGCAGTTCTTC. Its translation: CASSLVLGDYNEQFF. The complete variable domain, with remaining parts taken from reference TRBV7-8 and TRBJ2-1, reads GAGVSQSPRYKVAKRGQDVALRCDPISGHVSLFWYQQALGQGPEFLTYFQNEAQLDKSGLPSDRFFAERPEGSVSTLKIQRTQQEDSAVYLCASSLVLGDYNEQFFGPGTRLTVL.

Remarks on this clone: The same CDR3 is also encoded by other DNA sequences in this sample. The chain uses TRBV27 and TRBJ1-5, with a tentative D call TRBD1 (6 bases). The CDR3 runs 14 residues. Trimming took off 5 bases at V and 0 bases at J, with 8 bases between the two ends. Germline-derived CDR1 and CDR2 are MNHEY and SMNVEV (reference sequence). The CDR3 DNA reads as TGTGCCAGCAGTCACAGGGATAGCAATCAGCCCCAGCATTTT. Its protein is CASSHRDSNQPQHF.

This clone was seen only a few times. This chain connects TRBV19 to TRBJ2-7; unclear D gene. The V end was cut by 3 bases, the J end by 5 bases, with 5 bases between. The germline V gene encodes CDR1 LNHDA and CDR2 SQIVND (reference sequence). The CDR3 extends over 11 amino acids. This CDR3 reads CASSMANEQYF. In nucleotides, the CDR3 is TGTGCCAGTAGTATGGCGAACGAGCAGTACTTC.

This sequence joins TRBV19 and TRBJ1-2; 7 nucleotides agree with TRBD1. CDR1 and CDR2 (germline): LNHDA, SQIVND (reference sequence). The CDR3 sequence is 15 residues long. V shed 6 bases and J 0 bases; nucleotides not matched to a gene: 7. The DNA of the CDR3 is TGTGCCAGTAGCACGGGACAGACTACTAACTATGGCTACACCTTC. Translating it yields CASSTGQTTNYGYTF. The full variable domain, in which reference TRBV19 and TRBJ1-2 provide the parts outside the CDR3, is DGGITQSPKYLFRKEGQNVTLSCEQNLNHDAMYWYRQDPGQGLRLIYYSQIVNDFQKGDIAEGYSVSREKKESFPLTVTSAQKNPTAFYLCASSTGQTTNYGYTFGSGTRLTVV.

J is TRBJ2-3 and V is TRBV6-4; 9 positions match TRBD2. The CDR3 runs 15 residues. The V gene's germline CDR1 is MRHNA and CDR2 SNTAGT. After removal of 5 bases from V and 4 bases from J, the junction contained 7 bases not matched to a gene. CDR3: CASSITSGSADTQYF. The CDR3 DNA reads TGTGCCAGCAGTATTACTAGCGGGTCGGCAGATACGCAGTATTTT.

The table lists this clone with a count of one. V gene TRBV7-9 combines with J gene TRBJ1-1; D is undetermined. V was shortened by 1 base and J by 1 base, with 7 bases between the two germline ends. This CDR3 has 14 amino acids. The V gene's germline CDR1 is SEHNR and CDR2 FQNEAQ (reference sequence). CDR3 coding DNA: TGTGCCAGCAGCTTAGTAACAGAGAACACTGAAGCTTTCTTT. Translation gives CASSLVTENTEAFF.

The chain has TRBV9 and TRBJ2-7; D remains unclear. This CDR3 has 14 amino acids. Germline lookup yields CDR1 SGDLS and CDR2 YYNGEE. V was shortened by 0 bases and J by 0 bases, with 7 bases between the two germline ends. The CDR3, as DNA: TGTGCCAGCAGCGTAGATGGGGACTCCTACGAGCAGTACTTC. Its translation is CASSVDGDSYEQYF. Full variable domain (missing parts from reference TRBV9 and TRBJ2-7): DSGVTQTPKHLITATGQRVTLRCSPRSGDLSVYWYQQSLDQGLQFLIQYYNGEERAKGNILERFSAQQFPDLHSELNLSSLELGDSALYFCASSVDGDSYEQYFGPGTRLTVT.

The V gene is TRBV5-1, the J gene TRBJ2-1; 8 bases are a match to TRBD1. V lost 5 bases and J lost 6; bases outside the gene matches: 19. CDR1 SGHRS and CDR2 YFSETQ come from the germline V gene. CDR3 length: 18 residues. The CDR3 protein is CASSSGGRRDQWGNEQFF. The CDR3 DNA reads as TGCGCCAGCAGTTCAGGGGGCAGGAGGGATCAGTGGGGCAATGAGCAGTTCTTC.

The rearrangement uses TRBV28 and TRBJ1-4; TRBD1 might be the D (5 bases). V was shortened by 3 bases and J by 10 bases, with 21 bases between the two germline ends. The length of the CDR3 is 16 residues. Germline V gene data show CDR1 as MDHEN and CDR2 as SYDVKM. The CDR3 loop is CASSLGTPGRVGKLFF. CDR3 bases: TGTGCCAGCAGTTTGGGGACCCCGGGACGGGTGGGAAAACTGTTTTTT.

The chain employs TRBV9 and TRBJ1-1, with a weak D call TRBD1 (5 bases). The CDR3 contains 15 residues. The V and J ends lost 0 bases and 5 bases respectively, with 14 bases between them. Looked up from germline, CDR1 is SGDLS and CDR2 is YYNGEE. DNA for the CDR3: TGTGCCAGCAGCGTAGCTGCCATGGGGGGGACTGAAGCTTTCTTT. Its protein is CASSVAAMGGTEAFF.

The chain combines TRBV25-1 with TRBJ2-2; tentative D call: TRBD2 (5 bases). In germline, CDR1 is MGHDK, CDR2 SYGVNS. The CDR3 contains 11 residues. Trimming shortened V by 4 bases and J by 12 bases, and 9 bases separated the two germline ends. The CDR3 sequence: CASSVGGKLFF. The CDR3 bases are TGTGCCAGCAGTGTAGGAGGCAAGCTGTTTTTT.

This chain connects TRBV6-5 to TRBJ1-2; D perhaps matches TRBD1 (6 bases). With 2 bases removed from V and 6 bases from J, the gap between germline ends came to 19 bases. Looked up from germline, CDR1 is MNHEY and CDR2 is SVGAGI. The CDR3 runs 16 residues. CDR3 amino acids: CASSYGVSGGLDGYTF. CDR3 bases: TGTGCCAGCAGTTACGGAGTCTCCGGGGGCCTTGATGGCTACACCTTC.

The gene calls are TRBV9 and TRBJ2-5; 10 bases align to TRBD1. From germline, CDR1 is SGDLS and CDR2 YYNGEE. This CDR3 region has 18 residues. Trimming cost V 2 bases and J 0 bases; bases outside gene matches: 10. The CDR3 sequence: CASSVGTGTGVYQETQYF. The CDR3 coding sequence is TGTGCCAGCAGCGTCGGGACGGGGACAGGGGTGTACCAAGAGACCCAGTACTTC.

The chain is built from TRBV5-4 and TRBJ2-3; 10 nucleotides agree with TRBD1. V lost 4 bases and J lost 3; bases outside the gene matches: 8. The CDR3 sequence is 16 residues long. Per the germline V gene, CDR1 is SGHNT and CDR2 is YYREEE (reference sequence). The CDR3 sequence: CASSLGGQGFTDTQYF. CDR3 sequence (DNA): TGTGCCAGCAGCCTGGGGGGACAGGGGTTTACAGATACGCAGTATTTT.

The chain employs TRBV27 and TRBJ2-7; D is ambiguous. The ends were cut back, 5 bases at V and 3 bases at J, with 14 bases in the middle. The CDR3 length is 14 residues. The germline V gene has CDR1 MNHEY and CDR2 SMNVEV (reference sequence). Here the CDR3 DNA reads TGTGCCAGCAGTCCACAGACAAAACTCTACGAGCAGTACTTC. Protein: CASSPQTKLYEQYF.

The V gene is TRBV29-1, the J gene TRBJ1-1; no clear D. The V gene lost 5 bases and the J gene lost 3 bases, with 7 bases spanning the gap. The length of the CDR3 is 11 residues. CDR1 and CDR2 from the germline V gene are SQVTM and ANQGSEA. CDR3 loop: CSVYEHTEAFF. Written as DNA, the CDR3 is TGCAGCGTTTATGAGCACACTGAAGCTTTCTTT. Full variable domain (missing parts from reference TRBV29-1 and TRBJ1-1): SAVISQKPSRDICQRGTSLTIQCQVDSQVTMMFWYRQQPGQSLTLIATANQGSEATYESGFVIDKFPISRPNLTFSTLTVSNMSPEDSSIYLCSVYEHTEAFFGQGTRLTVV.

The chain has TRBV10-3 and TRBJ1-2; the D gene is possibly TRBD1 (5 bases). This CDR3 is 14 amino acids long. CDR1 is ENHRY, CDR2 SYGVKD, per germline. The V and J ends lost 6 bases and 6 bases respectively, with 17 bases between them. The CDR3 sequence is CAIRVGGGTDGYTF. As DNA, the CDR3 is TGTGCCATCAGGGTTGGCGGGGGTACTGATGGCTACACCTTC.

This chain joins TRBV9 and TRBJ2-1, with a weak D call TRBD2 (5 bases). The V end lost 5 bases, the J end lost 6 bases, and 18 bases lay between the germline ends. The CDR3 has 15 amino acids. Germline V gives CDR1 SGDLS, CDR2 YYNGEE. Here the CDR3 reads CASSAVGISLNEQFF. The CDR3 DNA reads TGTGCCAGCAGTGCAGTCGGGATCTCCCTCAATGAGCAGTTCTTC.

The CDR3 protein is CASSLSHMITRRQFF. The CDR3 nucleotides read TGTGCCAGCAGTTTATCTCATATGATAACTAGAAGGCAGTTCTTC. The chain links TRBV27 to TRBJ2-1; perhaps TRBD2 as D (5 bases). V was trimmed by 0 bases and J by 12 bases, leaving 18 bases between them. This CDR3 spans 15 amino acids. Germline values: CDR1 MNHEY, CDR2 SMNVEV (reference sequence).

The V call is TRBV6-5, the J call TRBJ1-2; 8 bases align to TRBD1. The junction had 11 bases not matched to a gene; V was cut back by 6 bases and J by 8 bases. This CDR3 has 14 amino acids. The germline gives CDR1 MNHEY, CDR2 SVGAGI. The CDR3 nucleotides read TGTGCCAGCAGAAATACCGGGACAGGCGACGGCTACACCTTC. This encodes CASRNTGTGDGYTF.

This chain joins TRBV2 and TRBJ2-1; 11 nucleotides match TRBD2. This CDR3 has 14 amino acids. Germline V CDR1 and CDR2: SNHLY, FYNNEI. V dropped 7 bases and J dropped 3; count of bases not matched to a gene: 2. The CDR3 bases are TGTGCCAGCAACGGACTAGCGGGCTACAATGAGCAGTTCTTC. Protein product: CASNGLAGYNEQFF.